This T cell receptor beta chain was retrieved from a study of OX40 agonist ivuxolimab in advanced cancers. Overall study: Patients were dosed with the agonistic anti-OX40 (CD134) antibody ivuxolimab. Study-level findings and limits: Doses of 0.1 to 3.0 mg/kg were accompanied by clonal expansion of CD4+ and CD8+ blood T cells by week 6. In the expanded peripheral T cells, antigen specificity was never determined.

Profiled with immunoSEQ multiplex PCR; TCRdb holds only in-frame clones, not every one. The sample lists around 29,000 clones, 85% to 90% occurring once. In the case of this clone: Its antigen remains unknown.

The CDR3 sequence is 15 residues long. Germline values: CDR1 SGHTA, CDR2 FQGTGA. The ends were cut back, 7 bases at V and 0 bases at J, with 16 bases in the middle. The chain links TRBV7-3 to TRBJ2-7; D gene uncertain. The receptor was derived from an adult with an advanced solid tumor such as melanoma, head and neck, liver or kidney cancer. This material consisted of CD4+ or CD8+ T cells sorted from blood, taken in a trial of the OX40 agonist ivuxolimab. CDR3 loop: CASIPGLQDSYEQYF. The CDR3 coding sequence is TGTGCCAGCATTCCTGGCCTCCAAGACTCCTACGAGCAGTACTTC.